Included here is one T cell receptor (beta chain) sequence, with context. This record comes from a study of blood T cell repertoires in COVID-19. Germline values: CDR1 SGHRS, CDR2 YFSETQ. This CDR3 region has 14 residues. J was trimmed by 7 bases and V by 3 bases; bases with no gene match: 7. Sequencing used immunoSEQ multiplex PCR; TCRdb keeps in-frame clones, though not all of them. The sample lists approximately 120,000 clones, over 75% seen once, with approximately 6.6% in the top ten. The receptor's source is a man of 80 years or more with active or convalescent COVID-19. This chain connects TRBV5-1 to TRBJ1-2; 9 bases agree with TRBD1. The sample comprised peripheral blood. Here the CDR3 DNA reads TGCGCCAGCAGCTCAGGACAGGGGATTCTTGGCTACACCTTC. The encoded protein is CASSSGQGILGYTF.